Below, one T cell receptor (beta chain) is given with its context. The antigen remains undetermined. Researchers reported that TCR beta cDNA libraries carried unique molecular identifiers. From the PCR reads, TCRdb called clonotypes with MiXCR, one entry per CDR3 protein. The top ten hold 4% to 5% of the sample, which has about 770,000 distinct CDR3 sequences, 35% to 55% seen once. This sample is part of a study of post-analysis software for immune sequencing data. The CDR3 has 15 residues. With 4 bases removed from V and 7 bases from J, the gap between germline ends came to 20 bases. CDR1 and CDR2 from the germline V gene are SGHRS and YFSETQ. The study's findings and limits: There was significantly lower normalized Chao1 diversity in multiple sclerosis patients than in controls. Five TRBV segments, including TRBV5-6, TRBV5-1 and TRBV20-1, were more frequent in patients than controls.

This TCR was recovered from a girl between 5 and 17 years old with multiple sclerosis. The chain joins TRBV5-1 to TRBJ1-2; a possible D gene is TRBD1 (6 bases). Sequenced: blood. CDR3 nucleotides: TGCGCCAGCAGCCCTAACGCGGGGACATCGATTGGCTACACCTTC. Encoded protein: CASSPNAGTSIGYTF.